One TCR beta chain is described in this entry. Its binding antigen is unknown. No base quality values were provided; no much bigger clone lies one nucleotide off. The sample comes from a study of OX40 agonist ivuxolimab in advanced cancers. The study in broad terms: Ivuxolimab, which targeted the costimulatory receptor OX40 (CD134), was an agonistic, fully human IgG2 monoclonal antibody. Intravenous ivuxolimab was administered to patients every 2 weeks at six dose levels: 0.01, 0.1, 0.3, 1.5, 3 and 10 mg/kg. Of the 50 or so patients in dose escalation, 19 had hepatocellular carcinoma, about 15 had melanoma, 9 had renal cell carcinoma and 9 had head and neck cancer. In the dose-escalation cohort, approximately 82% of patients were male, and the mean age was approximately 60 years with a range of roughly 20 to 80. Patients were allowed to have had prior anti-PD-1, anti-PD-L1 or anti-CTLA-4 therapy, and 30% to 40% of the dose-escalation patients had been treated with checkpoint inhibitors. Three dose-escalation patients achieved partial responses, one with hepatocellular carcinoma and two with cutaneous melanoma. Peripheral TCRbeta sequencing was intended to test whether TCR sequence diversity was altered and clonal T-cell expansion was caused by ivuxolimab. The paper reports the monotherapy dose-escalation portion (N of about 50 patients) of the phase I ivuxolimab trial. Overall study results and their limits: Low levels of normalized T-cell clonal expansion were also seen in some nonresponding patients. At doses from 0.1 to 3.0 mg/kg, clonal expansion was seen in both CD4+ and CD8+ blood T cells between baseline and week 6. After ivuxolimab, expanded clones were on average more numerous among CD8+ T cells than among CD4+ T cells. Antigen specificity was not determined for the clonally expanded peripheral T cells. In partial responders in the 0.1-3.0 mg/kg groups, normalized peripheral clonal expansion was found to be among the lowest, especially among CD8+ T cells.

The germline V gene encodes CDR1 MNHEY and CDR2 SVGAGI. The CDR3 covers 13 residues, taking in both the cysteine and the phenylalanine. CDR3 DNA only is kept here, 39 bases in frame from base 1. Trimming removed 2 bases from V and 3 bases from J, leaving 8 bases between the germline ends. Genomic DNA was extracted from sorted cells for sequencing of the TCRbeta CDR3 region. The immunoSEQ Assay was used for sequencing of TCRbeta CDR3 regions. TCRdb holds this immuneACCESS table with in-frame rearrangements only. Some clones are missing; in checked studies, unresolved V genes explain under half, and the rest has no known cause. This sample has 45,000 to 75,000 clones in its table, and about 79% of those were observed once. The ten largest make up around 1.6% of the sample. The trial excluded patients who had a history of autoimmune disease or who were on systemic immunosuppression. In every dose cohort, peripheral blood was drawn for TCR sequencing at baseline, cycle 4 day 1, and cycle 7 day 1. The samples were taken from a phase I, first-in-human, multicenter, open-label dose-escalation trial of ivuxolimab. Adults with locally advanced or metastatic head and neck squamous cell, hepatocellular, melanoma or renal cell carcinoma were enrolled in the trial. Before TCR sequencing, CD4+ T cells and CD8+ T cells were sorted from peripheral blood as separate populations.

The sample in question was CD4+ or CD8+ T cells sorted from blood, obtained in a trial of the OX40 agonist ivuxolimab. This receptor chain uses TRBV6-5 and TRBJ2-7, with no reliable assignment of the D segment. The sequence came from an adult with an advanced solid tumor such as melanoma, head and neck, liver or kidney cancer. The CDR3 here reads CASSYGGLYEQYF. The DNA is TGTGCCAGCAGTTACGGTGGGCTCTACGAGCAGTACTTC.